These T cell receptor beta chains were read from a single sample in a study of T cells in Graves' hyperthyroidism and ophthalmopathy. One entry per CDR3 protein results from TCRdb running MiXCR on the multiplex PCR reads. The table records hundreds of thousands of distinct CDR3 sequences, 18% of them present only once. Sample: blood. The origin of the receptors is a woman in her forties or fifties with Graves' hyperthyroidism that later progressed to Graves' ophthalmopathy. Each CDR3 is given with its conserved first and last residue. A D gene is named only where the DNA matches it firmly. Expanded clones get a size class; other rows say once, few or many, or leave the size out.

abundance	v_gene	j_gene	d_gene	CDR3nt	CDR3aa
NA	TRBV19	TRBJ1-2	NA	TGTGCCAGTAGTATCGTTCGAGGGGACGGCTACACCTTC	CASSIVRGDGYTF
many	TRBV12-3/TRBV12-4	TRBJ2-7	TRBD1	TGTGCCAGCGTCTCCGGGACAGGGGGCTTCCACGAGCAGTACTTC	CASVSGTGGFHEQYF
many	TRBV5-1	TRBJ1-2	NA	TGCGCCAGCAGCCGGGGGACACACGCTCCAGGCTACACCTTC	CASSRGTHAPGYTF
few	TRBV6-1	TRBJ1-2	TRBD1	TGTGCCAGCAGTGCAACGGGACAGAACTATGGCTACACCTTC	CASSATGQNYGYTF
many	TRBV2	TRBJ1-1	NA	TGTGCCAGCAGTGATGGTGGAAGGGTAGCTTTCTTT	CASSDGGRVAFF
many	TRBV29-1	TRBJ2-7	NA	TGCAGCGTTCGGCCGGCCGTAGCCTACGAGCAGTACTTC	CSVRPAVAYEQYF
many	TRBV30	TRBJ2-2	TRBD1	TGTGCCCGTCGACAGGGGGCGAACACCGGGGAGCTGTTTTTT	CARRQGANTGELFF
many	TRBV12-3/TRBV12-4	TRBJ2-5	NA	TGTGCCAGCAGCTTGGGGGGAGTCCAAGAGACCCAGTACTTC	CASSLGGVQETQYF
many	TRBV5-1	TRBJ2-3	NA	TGCGCCAGCAACCGGGCAGGAGGGGGAGATACGCAGTATTTT	CASNRAGGGDTQYF
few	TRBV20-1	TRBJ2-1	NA	TGCAGTGCCCCCCTAGTGAACGACGGATACAATGAGCAGTTCTTC	CSAPLVNDGYNEQFF
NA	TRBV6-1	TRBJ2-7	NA	TGTGCCAGCAGTGAAAGGAGTGCTAGCTCCTACGAGCAGTACTTC	CASSERSASSYEQYF
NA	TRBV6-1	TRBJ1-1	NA	TGTGCCAGCAGTGAGGGGGGAGTGAACACTGAAGCTTTCTTT	CASSEGGVNTEAFF
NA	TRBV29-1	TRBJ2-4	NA	TGCAGCGTTGAACCCGGGGACCAAGGGGGCATTCAGTACTTC	CSVEPGDQGGIQYF
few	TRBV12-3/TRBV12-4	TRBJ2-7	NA	TGTGCCAGCAGCCCACCACGCGTGATTACCGAGCAGTACTTC	CASSPPRVITEQYF
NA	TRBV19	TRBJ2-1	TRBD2	TGTGCCACCGGGACTAGCGGGGGGGCCAGTATTGCGGATGAGCAGTTCTTC	CATGTSGGASIADEQFF
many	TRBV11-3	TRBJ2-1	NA	TGTGCCAGCAGCTTAGTTGGCCAGCAGGGTGAGCAGTTCTTC	CASSLVGQQGEQFF
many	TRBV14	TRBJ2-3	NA	TGTGCCAGCAGCAGAGACAGAAGACCTAGCACAGATACGCAGTATTTT	CASSRDRRPSTDTQYF
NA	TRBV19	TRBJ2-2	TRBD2	TGTGCCAGTAGTATTCTACTAGCGGTGGACACCGGGGAGCTGTTTTTT	CASSILLAVDTGELFF
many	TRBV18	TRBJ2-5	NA	TGTGCCAGCTCACCACCGTACCAAGAGACCCAGTACTTC	CASSPPYQETQYF
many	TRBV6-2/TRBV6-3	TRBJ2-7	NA	TGTGCCAGCACCCTACAAGAGGCTGCCGAGCAGTACTTC	CASTLQEAAEQYF
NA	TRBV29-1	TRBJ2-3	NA	TGCAGCGTTGGTGGTTTAACGCAGTATTTT	CSVGGLTQYF
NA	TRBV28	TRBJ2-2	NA	TGTGCCAGCAGTCCCGCCCTGGGTGGGACCGGGGAGCTGTTTTTT	CASSPALGGTGELFF
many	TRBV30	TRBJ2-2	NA	TGTGCCTGGAGTCCCTCACTCGGGGAGCTGTTTTTT	CAWSPSLGELFF
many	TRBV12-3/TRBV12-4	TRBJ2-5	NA	TGTGCCAGCAGTTTACAGCTGTCGTACCAAGAGACCCAGTACTTC	CASSLQLSYQETQYF
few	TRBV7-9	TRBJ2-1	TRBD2	TGTGCCAGCAGCAACCCCGGGACTAGCTGGGATGAGCAGTTCTTC	CASSNPGTSWDEQFF
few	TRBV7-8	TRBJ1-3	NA	TGTGCCAGCAGCCGCGGGGGCCGTTCAGGAAACACCATATATTTT	CASSRGGRSGNTIYF
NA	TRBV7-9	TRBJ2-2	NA	TGTGCCAGCAGCTTAGAGTCGGGTCTCACCGGGGAGCTGTTTTTT	CASSLESGLTGELFF
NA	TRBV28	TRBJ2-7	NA	TGTGCCAGCAGTTCTACATGGGAGCAGTACTTC	CASSSTWEQYF
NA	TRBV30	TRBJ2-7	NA	TGTGCCCGGGACGGGGTCCTCGAGGACGAGCAGTACTTC	CARDGVLEDEQYF
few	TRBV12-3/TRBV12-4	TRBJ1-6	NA	TGTGCCAGCAGCTCCGACCGGGGCATGTCACCCCTCCACTTT	CASSSDRGMSPLHF
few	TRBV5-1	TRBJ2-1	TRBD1	TGCGCCAGCAGCGTCAGGGGGCCCAGCTCCTACAATGAGCAGTTCTTC	CASSVRGPSSYNEQFF
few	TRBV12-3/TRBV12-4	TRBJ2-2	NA	TGTGCCAGCAGGCCCGGGACTTTAAACACCGGGGAGCTGTTTTTT	CASRPGTLNTGELFF
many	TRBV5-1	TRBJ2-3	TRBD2	TGCGCCAGCAGCTGGGGAGCGGGGGAGAGCACAGATACGCAGTATTTT	CASSWGAGESTDTQYF
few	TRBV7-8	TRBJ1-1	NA	TGTGCCAGCAGCTCCCCGATGCACACTGAAGCTTTCTTT	CASSSPMHTEAFF
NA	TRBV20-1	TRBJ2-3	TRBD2	TGCAGTGTCCGCTACGGGGGGGGGTCGGTACTATCAGATACGCAGTATTTT	CSVRYGGGSVLSDTQYF
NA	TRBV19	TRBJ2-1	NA	TGTGCCAGTGGGGTCCAGCAGTTCTTC	CASGVQQFF
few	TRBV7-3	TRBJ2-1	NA	TGTGCCAGCAGCTTAACACGGGACGGGTACAATGAGCAGTTCTTC	CASSLTRDGYNEQFF
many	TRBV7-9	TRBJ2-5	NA	TGTGCCAGCAGCCTGCGGGGGTATGGACAAGGGGGTTCGGAGACCCAGTACTTC	CASSLRGYGQGGSETQYF
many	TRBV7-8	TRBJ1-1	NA	TGTGCCAGCAGCTTTTTTGAAGCTTTCTTT	CASSFFEAFF
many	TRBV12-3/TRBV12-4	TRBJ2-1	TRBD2	TGTGCCAGCAGCCCACCGACTAGCGGGAGCCACAATGAGCAGTTCTTC	CASSPPTSGSHNEQFF